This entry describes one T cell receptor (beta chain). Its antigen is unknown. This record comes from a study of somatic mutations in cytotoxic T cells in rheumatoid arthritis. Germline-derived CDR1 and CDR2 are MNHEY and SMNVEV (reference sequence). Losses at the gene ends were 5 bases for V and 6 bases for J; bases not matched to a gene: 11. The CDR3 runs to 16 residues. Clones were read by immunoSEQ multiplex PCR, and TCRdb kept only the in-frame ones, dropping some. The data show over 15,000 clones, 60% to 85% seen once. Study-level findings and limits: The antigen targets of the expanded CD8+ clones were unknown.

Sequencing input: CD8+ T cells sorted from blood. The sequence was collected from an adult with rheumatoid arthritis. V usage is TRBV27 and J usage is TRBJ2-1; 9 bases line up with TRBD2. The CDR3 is CASSIIAGALLNEQFF. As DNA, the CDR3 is TGTGCCAGCAGTATCATAGCGGGGGCCCTCCTCAATGAGCAGTTCTTC.